Following are 19 T cell receptor beta chains from one sample sequenced in a study of response to subunit inactivated influenza vaccine. TCRdb passed the RT-PCR reads through MiXCR, listing each CDR3 protein once. This sample has roughly 170,000 distinct CDR3 sequences, with about 10% found just once. The sample in question was non-naive T cells sorted from PBMCs, obtained on the day of vaccination. The receptors were sampled from a middle-aged man who received an inactivated influenza vaccine.

This chain uses TRBV7-7 with TRBJ2-1, with 9 bases matching TRBD2. J was trimmed by 6 bases and V by 1 base; bases with no gene match: 10. This CDR3 spans 17 amino acids. The germline CDR1 and CDR2 sequences are SSHAT and FNYEAQ (reference sequence). The CDR3 loop reads CASSLGGAGGKINEQFF. In nucleotides, the CDR3 is TGTGCCAGCAGCTTAGGAGGAGCGGGAGGAAAAATCAATGAGCAGTTCTTC.

This clonotype was seen at least ten times. The chain recombines TRBV30 with TRBJ1-1; possibly TRBD1 for D (5 bases). This CDR3 comprises 13 residues. V shed 2 bases and J shed 3 bases, with 10 bases lying between them. Germline lookup yields CDR1 GTSNPN and CDR2 SVGIG (reference sequence). The CDR3 here is CAWSPQGDTEAFF. CDR3 bases: TGTGCCTGGAGTCCCCAGGGTGACACTGAAGCTTTCTTT.

This clonotype was counted a few times. J is TRBJ1-4 and V is TRBV4-1; D may be TRBD1 (6 bases). From germline, CDR1 is MGHRA and CDR2 YSYEKL. The V end was cut by 5 bases, the J end by 6 bases, with 19 bases between. The CDR3 runs 16 residues. The CDR3 protein is CASSFQQGVGYEKLFF. The CDR3 DNA reads TGCGCCAGCAGCTTTCAACAGGGAGTAGGTTATGAAAAACTGTTTTTT.

This clonotype was counted ten times or more. The chain joins TRBV9 to TRBJ2-7, with TRBD2 as a possible D gene (6 bases). The V gene lost 0 bases and the J gene lost 4 bases, with 17 bases spanning the gap. CDR3 length: 16 residues. Germline V gene data show CDR1 as SGDLS and CDR2 as YYNGEE. Here the CDR3 DNA reads TGTGCCAGCAGCGTAGCGAGACTCCCGGCGGGATACGAGCAGTACTTC. Its translation is CASSVARLPAGYEQYF.

This clonotype has at least ten counts. The V gene is TRBV28, the J gene TRBJ2-7; 9 bases align to TRBD2. The CDR3 consists of 14 residues. V was clipped by 2 bases and J by 2 bases; unmatched bases: 1. Germline V gene data show CDR1 as MDHEN and CDR2 as SYDVKM. The CDR3 DNA is TGTGCCAGCAGTTTAAGCGGGGGGACCTACGAGCAGTACTTC. It encodes CASSLSGGTYEQYF.

This clonotype was found a few times. The V gene is TRBV28, the J gene TRBJ1-2; D might be TRBD1 (6 bases). Germline V gene sequence: CDR1 MDHEN, CDR2 SYDVKM. The V end lost 3 bases, the J end lost 4 bases, and 12 bases lay between the germline ends. This CDR3 region has 14 residues. The CDR3 here is CASSLRQGSYGYTF. The CDR3 region has the DNA TGTGCCAGCAGTTTGAGGCAGGGGAGCTATGGCTACACCTTC.

This clonotype was picked up many times. The chain is built from TRBV7-2 and TRBJ1-4; D remains ambiguous. V lost 5 bases and J lost 1, with 8 bases in between. This CDR3 is built from 14 residues. The germline V gene encodes CDR1 SGHTA and CDR2 FQGNSA. The CDR3 DNA reads as TGTGCCAGCAGCCGCGGAGTAACTAATGAAAAACTGTTTTTT. Translated: CASSRGVTNEKLFF.

V gene TRBV2 combines with J gene TRBJ2-1; perhaps TRBD2 as D (7 bases). The CDR3 covers 13 residues. Germline V gene sequence: CDR1 SNHLY, CDR2 FYNNEI. The V end was cut by 8 bases, the J end by 6 bases, with 14 bases between. CDR3 protein: CASDLRGGNEQFF. CDR3 nucleotides: TGTGCCAGCGATCTTAGGGGGGGCAATGAGCAGTTCTTC.

V gene TRBV6-1 combines with J gene TRBJ1-1; D is possibly TRBD1 (5 bases). Germline V gene data show CDR1 as MNHNS and CDR2 as SASEGT. V lost 8 bases and J 6 bases, leaving 16 bases between the germline ends. The CDR3 contains 13 residues. DNA of the CDR3: TGTGCCAGCCAACCCCTGGGGGTGGCTGAAGCTTTCTTT. Translation gives CASQPLGVAEAFF.

This clonotype was recorded a few times. The genes are TRBV4-2 and TRBJ2-1; unclear D gene. Germline V gene sequence: CDR1 LGHNA, CDR2 YNFKEQ. V shed 1 base and J shed 0 bases, with 10 bases lying between them. The CDR3 totals 16 residues. The CDR3 loop is CASSQAGFSSYNEQFF. Here the CDR3 DNA reads TGTGCCAGCAGCCAAGCTGGCTTTAGCTCCTACAATGAGCAGTTCTTC.

This clonotype showed up many times. The rearrangement uses TRBV20-1 and TRBJ1-5; TRBD1 matches at 10 bases. CDR1 DFQATT and CDR2 SNEGSKA come from the germline V gene (reference sequence). V was clipped by 3 bases and J by 6 bases; unmatched bases: 11. The CDR3 covers 16 residues. For the CDR3, the DNA is TGCAGTGCTAGGGTCGAGACAGGGGGCCGGAGTCAGCCCCAGCATTTT. Protein: CSARVETGGRSQPQHF.

The table lists this clonotype with many counts. The chain joins TRBV7-2 to TRBJ2-6; D gene unclear. CDR1 and CDR2 from the germline V gene are SGHTA and FQGNSA. Between the trimmed V and J ends, which lost 5 bases and 2 bases, there was a span of 10 bases. CDR3 length: 15 residues. DNA for the CDR3: TGTGCCAGCAGCAGCCTCGGGCCTGGGGCCAACGTCCTGACTTTC. Amino acids: CASSSLGPGANVLTF.

The chain carries TRBV6-5 and TRBJ2-1; TRBD2 matches 9 bases. The germline gives CDR1 MNHEY, CDR2 SVGAGI. The length of the CDR3 is 15 residues. Trimming cost V 2 bases and J 15 bases; bases outside gene matches: 14. As DNA, the CDR3 is TGTGCCAGCAGTTACCGTGTTAGCGGGAGCTATACCCTGTTCTTC. Amino acids: CASSYRVSGSYTLFF.

This clonotype showed up just a few times. This rearrangement joins TRBV7-8 to TRBJ2-2, with D tentatively TRBD1 (5 bases). The CDR3 is made up of 14 amino acids. Germline assignment: CDR1 SGHVS and CDR2 FQNEAQ. V lost 6 bases and J lost 0, with 8 bases in between. DNA of the CDR3: TGTGCCAGCAGGTCCAGGGCGAACACCGGGGAGCTGTTTTTT. Translated: CASRSRANTGELFF.

This clonotype was found many times. The chain links TRBV11-2 to TRBJ1-5, with unresolved D. Trimming stripped 0 bases from V and 7 bases from J, with 7 bases between. The CDR3 extends over 13 amino acids. From germline, CDR1 is SGHAT and CDR2 FQNNGV. The CDR3 nucleotides are TGTGCCAGCAGCTTAGATCCCCTCCAGCCCCAGCATTTT. Translation gives CASSLDPLQPQHF.

This clonotype was seen ten or more times. This sequence joins TRBV12-3 or TRBV12-4 and TRBJ1-1, with a weak D call TRBD1 (5 bases). The CDR3 loop spans 15 amino acids. Trimming pared 4 bases from V and 1 base from J, leaving 13 bases between. For the CDR3, the DNA is TGTGCCAGCAGTTCCGGGGGGACGGGGAACACTGAAGCTTTCTTT. Its translation: CASSSGGTGNTEAFF.

The CDR3 region is CTFSLALSRAGVHYNEQFF. The CDR3 DNA is TGTACCTTCAGTTTAGCGCTCTCGAGAGCGGGAGTACACTACAATGAGCAGTTCTTC. The rearrangement links TRBV12-3 or TRBV12-4 to TRBJ2-1; 8 nucleotides align to TRBD2. The CDR3 is 19 amino acids.

This clonotype was picked up a small number of times. The CDR3, as DNA: TGTGCCACCAGTGATTTAGGGCGGGGGTACAATGAGCAGTTCTTC. Amino acids: CATSDLGRGYNEQFF. The chain recombines TRBV24-1 with TRBJ2-1; 7 bases line up with TRBD2. V shed 1 base, J shed 4 bases, and the junction held 3 bases outside the gene matches. The germline V gene encodes CDR1 KGHDR and CDR2 SFDVKD. The CDR3 runs 15 residues.

The chain is built from TRBV7-8 and TRBJ2-1; possibly TRBD1 for D (7 bases). CDR3 length equals 17 residues. Germline CDR1 and CDR2: SGHVS and FQNEAQ. V lost 5 bases and J 2 bases, leaving 19 bases between the germline ends. The CDR3 loop reads CASSIGGGVGPYNEQFF. The DNA for the CDR3 is TGTGCCAGCAGCATCGGAGGGGGCGTGGGACCCTACAATGAGCAGTTCTTC.